This TCR beta chain was captured in a study of cytomegalovirus exposure and HLA in healthy donors. Trimming removed 3 bases at V and 4 bases at J, with 18 bases between. Looked up from germline, CDR1 is LGHNA and CDR2 is YNFKEQ. The CDR3 sequence is 16 residues long. Primers included in the PCR were 60 Vbeta and 13 Jbeta primers. Method: immunoSEQ multiplex PCR; TCRdb's copy keeps in-frame clones and lacks some. The sample has about 140,000 clones, 78% seen once. This sequence was found in a female donor in good health and CMV-seronegative. The sequencing input was PBMCs. The chain carries TRBV4-2 and TRBJ1-1, with a possible D match to TRBD1 (6 bases). The CDR3 reads CASSQGNREPSTEAFF. DNA of the CDR3: TGTGCCAGCAGCCAGGGGAACAGGGAACCTTCCACTGAAGCTTTCTTT.